This T cell receptor (beta chain) was recovered during a study of cytomegalovirus exposure and HLA in healthy donors (dated by TCRdb to between 2016 and 2019). About the study as a whole: An earlier analysis of more than 550 of the donors reported 276 Gb of sequence data and around 100 million unique TCR beta sequences obtained from about 200 million T cells. The study aimed to test whether signatures of past pathogen exposure could be identified by cataloging public T cell receptors. To decide whether each TCR beta V gene segment behaved as functional or pseudogenic, an earlier analysis of 587 of the donors relied on high-throughput TCR beta sequencing. The T cell repertoires of roughly 660 subjects were profiled by immunosequencing and related to cytomegalovirus serostatus. All discovery cohort repertoires had been generated on a single sequencing platform. A later analysis re-examined previously published TCR beta repertoires from more than 650 donors and added high-resolution HLA genotyping to investigate patterns of TCR occurrence. An early release covering approximately 600 HLA-typed donors comprised about 300 gigabases of sequencing data and roughly 86 million unique TCR sequences. Along with the approximately 600-subject first cohort, a separate validation cohort of over a hundred different subjects was used. To predict cytomegalovirus infection status, the study brought together high-throughput TCR immunosequencing, statistical association of individual TCRs with disease status, and machine learning. Among almost 400 genotyped donors of the cohort, an average of approximately 240,000 unique TCR beta nucleotide sequences were sequenced per donor, roughly 20% of them non-productive. Both class I and class II loci were covered by HLA typing, at four-digit resolution. The genetic ancestry cluster associated with self-reported Caucasian donors included over 80% of the roughly 400 genotyped donors. Rather than using new phenotypic data, the later analysis identified candidate immune exposures from TCR beta sequences and from how often those sequences occurred across donors. The number of donors typed differed by locus, with about 629-630 for A, B, C, DRB1 and DQB1, over 500 for DQA1, over 600 for DPA1, and approximately 470 for DPB1. Because of strong linkage in the cohort, 4 to 6 DR-DQ haplotypes were treated as single units for association and clustering. A later genetic analysis took genome-wide SNP genotypes for about 60% of the roughly 670 donors and used that subset as a discovery cohort. Alongside the repertoire data, information on donor age, sex, ethnicity and CMV serostatus was compiled.

From cysteine to phenylalanine, the CDR3 is 16 amino acids long. The read is trimmed to its CDR3 DNA, 48 bases read in frame from base 1. The germline V and J ends show losses of 0 bases and 5 bases respectively, and no gene match explains 5 bases of the junction. For CDR1 and CDR2, the germline V gene lists SGDLS and YYNGEE. Libraries were constructed by the immunoSEQ multiplex PCR assay. The multiplex PCR relied on a mix of 60 forward primers for TCR Vbeta segments and 13 reverse primers for TCR Jbeta segments. The CDR3 region of rearranged TCR beta genes was amplified from genomic DNA with a multiplex PCR assay. Amplified TCR beta libraries were sequenced as 87-base-pair reads on the Illumina HiSeq System. The study's processing was this. A later analysis tallied 75 million to 95 million unique TCR beta chains across the 666 repertoires, and about 12 million of those chains were shared by two or more donors. To remove PCR and sequencing errors, raw reads were error-corrected and collapsed into unique sequences using a nearest-neighbor algorithm that merged closely related sequences. CDR3 sequences were aligned to IMGT reference sequences to assign V, D and J gene segments. For a sequence to be retained, a match of at least six nucleotides was required to both a V gene segment and a J gene segment. Rearrangements were called productive when the CDR3 lacked stop codons and stayed in frame with V and J; all others were non-productive. Following IMGT convention, CDR3 was defined as the stretch from the second conserved V-encoded cysteine to the conserved J-encoded phenylalanine. The earlier analysis of some 550 of the donors excluded any sequence lacking an unambiguous match to a single V gene segment. In an earlier analysis of around 600 of the donors, V segments were called functional above 56.7% productive rearrangements and were called segregating when the between-donor standard deviation exceeded 5%. A statistical classification framework was built to diagnose cytomegalovirus status from the catalog of TCR beta chain sequences. In a later analysis, TCR nucleotide sequences were compared against IMGT/GENE-DB human TR gene sequences so that V and J genes could be assigned. The TCRdist pipeline was used in a later analysis to assign CDR3 sequences and most-parsimonious VDJ recombination scenarios. In a later analysis, every TCR beta chain was defined by the combination of its CDR3 amino acid sequence and its V-gene family, and reads without a unique V-gene family were dropped. As a way to deal with suspected cross-contamination and a sequencing artifact, a later analysis dropped 450 to 600 nucleotide sequences that were highly shared and had low generation probability. In a later analysis, a clonal expansion index was calculated for each public chain from normalized within-repertoire ranks of inferred template counts. In a later analysis, generation probabilities were computed with a VDJ recombination model fitted to out-of-frame rearrangements, and the resulting probabilities were checked against IGoR. In a later analysis, TCR-TCR, TCR-HLA and TCR-CMV co-occurrence was scored with hypergeometric tests, and a repertoire-size bias correction was applied to TCR pairs. False discovery rates were estimated in a later analysis by permuting HLA or CMV assignments 20 times. In a later analysis, co-occurring TCRs were grouped using DBSCAN, and TCRdist sequence similarity was added for clustering within HLA-allele-positive subsets. Repertoires with fewer than 30,000 or more than 120,000 public chains, plus five repertoires with anomalous nucleotide sharing, were excluded from co-occurrence clustering. Held by TCRdb, this immuneACCESS table contains in-frame sequences only and omits some clones. Under half of the omission traces to an unresolved V gene where checked; the cause of the rest is unknown. Clone size and the V and J calls come from that table; the DNA yielded D and trimming. The sample's clone listing holds 96,000 or so clones. The ten largest clones capture roughly 6% of the sample.

Study-wide findings and limitations: Strong co-occurrence of HLA alleles, especially DR and DQ, made assigning TCR associations to individual alleles difficult. In a later genetic analysis, fewer N-insertions in productive TCRs were reported among donors in an Asian-associated ancestry cluster than the roughly 670-donor mean. In vitro tests confirmed that a few of the cytomegalovirus-associated TCR beta chains recognize cytomegalovirus antigens. In a later analysis, HLA-associated TCR beta chains were found to be more clonally expanded and to have lower generation probabilities than equally common non-associated chains. A later analysis found that TCR association rates varied across HLA loci, with DRB1 alleles showing the most associated TCRs and HLA-C alleles the fewest. This cohort had only TCR beta chains sequenced, and the lack of alpha or paired-chain data limited which features could be detected. The authors suggested that the approach could potentially be generalized to other disease states and immunological phenotypes. A cluster of highly shared sequence variants was judged likely to represent a technical artifact of the sequencing pipeline. The earlier analysis of about 600 of the donors excluded 15 to 20 rarely observed V segments, including chromosome 9 orphons, because counts were too low. The study gave a list of roughly 150 TCR beta chains associated with cytomegalovirus. Some IMGT-functional V segments, including TRBV6-2 and TRBV6-3, could not be told apart with the 87-base-pair reads, so those segments were excluded. Specific HLA alleles were associated with 16,951 TCR beta sequences at a false discovery rate of 0.05 in a later analysis. An association between a missense DCLRE1C variant and V-gene and J-gene trimming of TCR beta chains was found in a later genetic analysis and replicated in an independent cohort. CMV serostatus was the only immune exposure information available for the cohort. Roughly uniform sequencing depth across donors was assumed in presence/absence analyses, although this assumption may not hold. According to a later analysis, parvovirus B19, influenza, CMV and Epstein-Barr virus appeared linked to several top co-occurrence clusters. A further reported finding was that TCR beta sequences accurately predicted the HLA-A and HLA-B alleles for most subjects in the first cohort. Linkage disequilibrium might explain the correlated functional status among segregating V segments, but an unknown experimental factor could not be ruled out. According to a later analysis, most CMV-associated TCR beta chains appeared to be HLA-restricted, and the HLA associations seemed to be driven largely by CMV exposure. Because HLA typing was missing for some donors at each locus, association tests included only the typed subset. An earlier analysis of 587 of the donors showed that most TCR beta V segments appeared in productive rearrangements either about 87% or about 30% of the time, which broadly matched IMGT annotations. Most TCR sequences were observed very rarely across donors, whereas some public TCRs were present in many individuals. Cytomegalovirus status was reported to be diagnosed by the classifier with high specificity and sensitivity in both the original and validation cohorts.

Worth noting for this clone: Its binding antigen is unknown.

The cohort consisted of hundreds of healthy bone marrow donors. At the time of sampling, all cohort members were nominally healthy, though unrecorded immune exposures were likely present. The donor tested CMV seropositive, placing the donor among the 290 or so seropositive members of the cohort. Each donor provided a peripheral blood sample, and peripheral blood mononuclear cells were used for TCR beta sequencing. Genomic DNA was extracted from the blood cell samples with the Qiagen DNeasy Blood Extraction Kit. The sample comprised PBMCs. The sequence came from a girl between 5 and 17 years old in good health and CMV-seropositive. In this chain, TRBV9 is recombined with TRBJ2-2; the junction holds 9 bases that match TRBD1. The base sequence is TGTGCCAGCAGCGTAGTAGGGACAGGGAGGACCGGGGAGCTGTTTTTT. Its protein product is CASSVVGTGRTGELFF.